The clone carrying this T cell receptor beta chain was detected only once. Its matching antigen is unknown. This entry is derived from a study of cytomegalovirus exposure and HLA in healthy donors. Whole-study results and caveats: CMV serostatus was the only recorded immune exposure for donors. A later examination showed that TCR association rates differed by HLA locus, with DRB1 most and HLA-C fewest.

The CDR3 has 13 amino acids. CDR1 is LGHNT and CDR2 is FRNRAP in the germline V gene. Trimming removed 8 bases from V and 6 bases from J, with 17 bases in between. The PCR used 60 Vbeta and 13 Jbeta primers. TCRdb's copy holds only in-frame clones and misses some; the assay was immunoSEQ multiplex PCR. This sample has roughly 150,000 clones; 65% to 85% occur once, and the top ten carry around 7%. The sequencing input was PBMCs. This chain uses TRBV12-5 with TRBJ2-7; D is possibly TRBD2 (6 bases). This receptor was taken from a man aged 30-40 years in good health and CMV-seronegative. The CDR3 nucleotides are TGTGCTAGTTCCCTCGGGGGAACTGTCGAGCAGTACTTC. It yields the protein CASSLGGTVEQYF.